This T cell receptor beta chain was identified during a study of blood T cell repertoires in COVID-19. Study as a whole: T cells, B-cell-depleted T cells, or PBMCs provided the cDNA or gDNA that served as material.

CDR1 and CDR2 from the germline V gene are MNHNS and SASEGT. The CDR3 sequence is 16 residues long. V trimming: 0 bases; J trimming: 0 bases; junction bases outside the gene matches: 1. The protocol was immunoSEQ multiplex PCR, while the TCRdb copy is restricted to in-frame clones and leaves out a portion. This table has 270,000 or so clones, approximately 77% appearing once. The receptor's source is a woman aged 18-35 years with acute or convalescent COVID-19. The sample consisted of peripheral blood. The rearrangement uses TRBV6-1 and TRBJ2-2; 7 positions agree with TRBD2. The CDR3 loop is CASSEAGGANTGELFF. Here the CDR3 DNA reads TGTGCCAGCAGTGAAGCGGGGGGGGCGAACACCGGGGAGCTGTTTTTT.